The next 21 T cell receptor beta chains were all read from a single sample in a study of cytomegalovirus exposure and HLA in healthy donors. Vbeta (60) and Jbeta (13) primers were used in the PCR. Sequencing used immunoSEQ multiplex PCR; TCRdb keeps in-frame clones, though not all of them. The sample records some 190,000 clones, approximately 81% being singletons. The material sequenced was PBMCs. The receptors stem from a male donor in good health and CMV-seronegative.

The chain recombines TRBV15 with TRBJ2-2; perhaps TRBD1 as D (5 bases). Per germline, CDR1 LNHNV and CDR2 YYDKDF (reference sequence). The CDR3 contains 13 residues. Trimming removed 6 bases from V and 4 bases from J, with 9 bases in between. This chain's CDR3 is CATSQGLTGELFF. In nucleotides, the CDR3 is TGTGCCACCAGTCAGGGCCTCACCGGGGAGCTGTTTTTT. Full variable domain (remainder filled in from reference TRBV15 and TRBJ2-2): DAMVIQNPRYQVTQFGKPVTLSCSQTLNHNVMYWYQQKSSQAPKLLFHYYDKDFNNEADTPDNFQSRRPNTSFCFLDIRSPGLGDTAMYLCATSQGLTGELFFGEGSRLTVL.

V usage is TRBV7-9 and J usage is TRBJ1-1; 11 bases map to TRBD1. Germline CDR1 SEHNR, CDR2 FQNEAQ (reference sequence). Losses at the gene ends were 3 bases for V and 4 bases for J; bases not matched to a gene: 7. There are 16 residues in the CDR3. The CDR3 loop reads CASSFRTGGYGTEAFF. In nucleotides, the CDR3 is TGTGCCAGCAGCTTTCGGACAGGGGGCTATGGCACTGAAGCTTTCTTT.

The chain joins TRBV7-2 to TRBJ1-2; 7 bases fit TRBD1. The V gene's germline CDR1 is SGHTA and CDR2 FQGNSA. J was trimmed by 4 bases and V by 4 bases; bases with no gene match: 12. The CDR3 is 16 residues long. CDR3 coding DNA: TGTGCCAGCAGCTCGCAAGGCGGGACAGATTTCTATGGCTACACCTTC. This translates into CASSSQGGTDFYGYTF.

Here the CDR3 reads CASSLIVPRRDFGWQYF. CDR3 bases: TGTGCCAGCAGCTTAATCGTCCCTCGGCGGGATTTTGGATGGCAGTACTTC. The rearrangement links TRBV7-8 to TRBJ2-5; D is possibly TRBD2 (6 bases). The germline V gene has CDR1 SGHVS and CDR2 FQNEAQ. V was clipped by 2 bases and J by 11 bases, with 27 bases between them. The CDR3 contains 17 residues.

This chain links TRBV5-4 with TRBJ2-7; D possibly corresponds to TRBD1 (6 bases). The ends were cut back, 0 bases at V and 3 bases at J, with 10 bases in the middle. The germline gives CDR1 SGHNT, CDR2 YYREEE (reference sequence). The CDR3 totals 14 residues. CDR3 residues: CASSLEQGFYEQYF. The CDR3 bases are TGTGCCAGCAGCTTGGAACAGGGCTTCTACGAGCAGTACTTC.

V and J are TRBV19 and TRBJ2-5, with D perhaps matching TRBD1 (6 bases). Between the trimmed V and J ends, which lost 4 bases and 1 base, there was a span of 10 bases. CDR1 LNHDA and CDR2 SQIVND come from the germline V gene (reference sequence). CDR3 size: 14 residues. CDR3 amino acids: CASSTMDSQETQYF. CDR3 nucleotides: TGTGCCAGTAGTACCATGGACAGCCAAGAGACCCAGTACTTC.

This chain links TRBV28 with TRBJ2-7; 8 positions match TRBD2. After removal of 2 bases from V and 1 base from J, the junction contained 10 bases not matched to a gene. Germline V gives CDR1 MDHEN, CDR2 SYDVKM. CDR3 size: 17 residues. The CDR3 is CASSLRTWGTSSYEQYF. CDR3 DNA: TGTGCCAGCAGTTTAAGGACGTGGGGGACTAGTTCCTACGAGCAGTACTTC.

The CDR3 loop reads CASSLIPGGTSGIGNYEQYF. CDR3 coding DNA: TGTGCCAGCAGCTTAATCCCCGGGGGGACTAGCGGGATTGGTAACTACGAGCAGTACTTC. The chain combines TRBV7-6 with TRBJ2-7, with TRBD2 matching over 13 bases. The ends lost 2 bases at V and 3 bases at J; junction bases unmatched: 16. The CDR3 has 20 amino acids. Germline V gene data show CDR1 as SGHVS and CDR2 as FNYEAQ.

V gene TRBV5-6 combines with J gene TRBJ1-1; 8 bases are shared with TRBD1. CDR1 is SGHDT and CDR2 is YYEEEE in the germline V gene. The CDR3 runs 15 residues. V lost 0 bases to trimming and J lost 5 bases; unmatched junction nucleotides: 6. Written as DNA, the CDR3 is TGTGCCAGCAGCTTGGCCGGGACAGGAGAGACTGAAGCTTTCTTT. Its translation: CASSLAGTGETEAFF.

This chain joins TRBV6-6 and TRBJ1-5; 7 bases match TRBD1. The germline V gene has CDR1 MNHNY and CDR2 SVGAGI (reference sequence). The CDR3 extends over 16 amino acids. The trim removed 6 bases at V and 3 bases at J, leaving 11 bases unmatched. CDR3 loop: CASSHRDSFINQPQHF. The DNA for the CDR3 is TGTGCCAGCAGCCACCGGGACAGCTTTATCAATCAGCCCCAGCATTTT.

V gene TRBV19 combines with J gene TRBJ1-6; D ambiguous. Trimming removed 3 bases from V and 0 bases from J, with 9 bases in between. The CDR3 consists of 16 residues. CDR1 and CDR2 from the germline V gene are LNHDA and SQIVND (reference sequence). The CDR3 loop reads CASSIGGFSYNSPLHF. Written as DNA, the CDR3 is TGTGCCAGTAGTATCGGAGGATTCTCCTATAATTCACCCCTCCACTTT.

This clone was observed a few times. The rearrangement uses TRBV27 and TRBJ1-1; D possibly corresponds to TRBD1 (5 bases). CDR1 is MNHEY, CDR2 SMNVEV, per germline (reference sequence). Trimming left V 5 bases short and J 11 bases short, with 15 bases between. The CDR3 is 12 amino acids. The CDR3 nucleotides are TGTGCCAGCAGTCCCATCCGCGGGGCGGCTTTCTTT. It codes for CASSPIRGAAFF.

The rearrangement joins TRBV6-1 to TRBJ1-5; 7 bases map to TRBD1. Germline assignment: CDR1 MNHNS and CDR2 SASEGT. The CDR3 runs 15 residues. V trimming: 1 base; J trimming: 6 bases; junction bases outside the gene matches: 6. CDR3 nucleotides: TGTGCCAGCAGTGAAGGCGACAGGGTTGGTCAGCCCCAGCATTTT. Translation gives CASSEGDRVGQPQHF.

V and J are TRBV28 and TRBJ1-5; weak D call: TRBD1 (5 bases). Deletions cut 4 bases from V and 2 bases from J, with 12 bases between. The CDR3 is 15 amino acids. CDR1 and CDR2 from the germline V gene are MDHEN and SYDVKM. The CDR3 protein is CASSSGGFGNQPQHF. Here the CDR3 DNA reads TGTGCCAGCAGTTCCGGGGGATTTGGCAATCAGCCCCAGCATTTT.

V gene TRBV5-4 combines with J gene TRBJ2-7; 10 bases are shared with TRBD2. Germline values: CDR1 SGHNT, CDR2 YYREEE (reference sequence). The V segment lost 4 bases and the J segment 2 bases; nucleotides outside the gene matches: 9. CDR3 length equals 16 residues. The DNA for the CDR3 is TGTGCCAGCAGCGCAAAAACTAGCGGGAACACCTACGAGCAGTACTTC. It encodes CASSAKTSGNTYEQYF.

This clone was detected once. The rearrangement uses TRBV7-2 and TRBJ2-5; tentatively, D is TRBD2 (6 bases). The V end was cut by 1 base, the J end by 9 bases, with 6 bases between. The germline gives CDR1 SGHTA, CDR2 FQGNSA. The CDR3 loop spans 11 amino acids. The DNA of the CDR3 is TGTGCCAGCAGCTTAGGCGGGGCCCAGTACTTC. Translation: CASSLGGAQYF.

This CDR3 is CASSRTVTGNTIYF. The CDR3 region has the DNA TGTGCCAGCAGTCGGACAGTCACTGGAAACACCATATATTTT. The chain joins TRBV6-1 to TRBJ1-3, with TRBD1 as a possible D gene (6 bases). Germline lookup yields CDR1 MNHNS and CDR2 SASEGT. This CDR3 has 14 residues. V was trimmed by 5 bases and J by 2 bases, leaving 10 bases between them.

The chain links TRBV5-1 to TRBJ2-3; 7 nucleotides agree with TRBD1. CDR1 and CDR2 (germline): SGHRS, YFSETQ. The CDR3 length is 15 residues. The ends lost 4 bases at V and 2 bases at J; junction bases unmatched: 7. For the CDR3, the DNA is TGCGCCAGCAGCAGTTCCGGGACAGACACAGATACGCAGTATTTT. Its translation: CASSSSGTDTDTQYF.

This clone has more than one count but fewer than ten. The rearrangement uses TRBV4-3 and TRBJ2-7; D might be TRBD2 (6 bases). This CDR3 is 15 amino acids long. Trimming took 1 base from V and 2 from J, leaving 12 bases between them. Germline V gene lookup returns CDR1 LGHNA and CDR2 YSLEER. The CDR3 sequence is CASSQAASAAYEQYF. The CDR3 nucleotides are TGCGCCAGCAGCCAAGCGGCTAGCGCTGCCTACGAGCAGTACTTC.

The chain is built from TRBV4-3 and TRBJ2-2; D may be TRBD2 (6 bases). V was clipped by 4 bases and J by 5 bases, with 23 bases between them. Germline assignment: CDR1 LGHNA and CDR2 YSLEER. CDR3 length: 18 amino acids. This CDR3 is CASSRRDRGTLRTGELFF. In DNA form, the CDR3 reads TGCGCCAGCAGCCGAAGAGATCGGGGGACCCTGAGGACCGGGGAGCTGTTTTTT.

V usage is TRBV7-2 and J usage is TRBJ2-5; the match to TRBD1 covers 7 bases. Losses at the gene ends were 5 bases for V and 1 base for J; bases not matched to a gene: 1. The CDR3 is made up of 13 amino acids. Germline V gene lookup returns CDR1 SGHTA and CDR2 FQGNSA. CDR3 in DNA: TGTGCCAGCAGCGACAGGGTCCAAGAGACCCAGTACTTC. Encoded protein: CASSDRVQETQYF.